A selection of T cell receptor beta chains follows, all from one sample in a study of response to subunit inactivated influenza vaccine. MiXCR, run by TCRdb on the RT-PCR reads, gives a single entry per CDR3 protein. The repertoire holds hundreds of thousands of distinct CDR3 sequences, with under 9% as singletons. The sample in question was PBMCs from blood, obtained 23 to 25 months after vaccination. The receptors derive from a man between 50 and 75 years old who received an inactivated influenza vaccine. Each CDR3 is given with its conserved first and last residue. Fields, in order: D gene, V gene, clone size, J gene, CDR3 protein, CDR3 DNA. D genes are given only for firm matches. Size is omitted from some rows. Given values are once, few, many or a class for expanded clones.

d_gene: .; v_gene: TRBV12-3/TRBV12-4; abundance: few; j_gene: TRBJ2-6; CDR3aa: CASSFGLGLSGANVLTF; CDR3nt: TGTGCCAGCAGTTTTGGACTGGGCCTCTCTGGGGCCAACGTCCTGACTTTC
d_gene: .; v_gene: TRBV18; abundance: few; j_gene: TRBJ1-1; CDR3aa: CASSPLKYEAFF; CDR3nt: TGTGCCAGCTCACCACTGAAGTATGAAGCTTTCTTT
d_gene: .; v_gene: TRBV5-1; abundance: few; j_gene: TRBJ1-5; CDR3aa: CASSLAIRDSNQPQHF; CDR3nt: TGCGCCAGCAGCTTGGCCATAAGAGATAGCAATCAGCCCCAGCATTTT
d_gene: TRBD1; v_gene: TRBV6-2/TRBV6-3; abundance: many; j_gene: TRBJ1-4; CDR3aa: CASSYVETGDWLQANEKLFF; CDR3nt: TGTGCCAGCAGTTACGTCGAGACAGGGGATTGGTTGCAAGCTAATGAAAAACTGTTTTTT
d_gene: TRBD1; v_gene: TRBV10-3; abundance: many; j_gene: TRBJ2-7; CDR3aa: CAAKNRQGHEQYF; CDR3nt: TGTGCCGCAAAAAATAGACAGGGCCACGAGCAGTACTTC
d_gene: TRBD1; v_gene: TRBV5-1; abundance: few; j_gene: TRBJ1-1; CDR3aa: CASRGQGAEAFF; CDR3nt: TGCGCCAGCAGAGGGCAGGGGGCTGAAGCTTTCTTT
d_gene: .; v_gene: TRBV20-1; abundance: .; j_gene: TRBJ2-6; CDR3aa: CSARDKLSSGANVLTF; CDR3nt: TGCAGTGCTAGAGATAAGTTGAGCTCTGGGGCCAACGTCCTGACTTTC
d_gene: TRBD1; v_gene: TRBV7-2; abundance: .; j_gene: TRBJ2-7; CDR3aa: CASSKGGQGYEQYF; CDR3nt: TGTGCCAGCAGCAAGGGGGGACAGGGATACGAGCAGTACTTC
d_gene: TRBD2; v_gene: TRBV24-1; abundance: many; j_gene: TRBJ2-1; CDR3aa: CATSGGDGYNEQFF; CDR3nt: TGTGCCACCAGCGGGGGGGACGGGTACAATGAGCAGTTCTTC
d_gene: .; v_gene: TRBV7-8; abundance: few; j_gene: TRBJ2-1; CDR3aa: CASSQGHPGQFF; CDR3nt: TGTGCCAGCAGCCAGGGACACCCAGGCCAGTTCTTC
d_gene: .; v_gene: TRBV12-3/TRBV12-4; abundance: few; j_gene: TRBJ2-5; CDR3aa: CASSLARRGAGETQYF; CDR3nt: TGTGCCAGCAGTTTAGCGCGAAGGGGGGCTGGGGAGACCCAGTACTTC
d_gene: .; v_gene: TRBV4-2; abundance: .; j_gene: TRBJ2-1; CDR3aa: CASSQVGGSNNEQFF; CDR3nt: TGTGCCAGCAGCCAAGTTGGGGGGAGTAACAATGAGCAGTTCTTC
d_gene: TRBD2; v_gene: TRBV20-1; abundance: few; j_gene: TRBJ2-1; CDR3aa: CSAREGGLAGGYEQFF; CDR3nt: TGCAGTGCTAGAGAAGGGGGCCTAGCGGGAGGCTATGAGCAGTTCTTC
d_gene: .; v_gene: TRBV28; abundance: .; j_gene: TRBJ2-2; CDR3aa: CASSLSGYSVDTGELFF; CDR3nt: TGTGCCAGCAGTTTATCTGGCTACTCGGTTGACACCGGGGAGCTGTTTTTT
d_gene: .; v_gene: TRBV11-2; abundance: .; j_gene: TRBJ1-6; CDR3aa: CASSQGPYWSYNSPLHF; CDR3nt: TGTGCCAGCAGCCAAGGGCCCTATTGGTCCTATAATTCACCCCTCCACTTT
d_gene: .; v_gene: TRBV7-2; abundance: few; j_gene: TRBJ2-2; CDR3aa: CASSLRLTNTGELFF; CDR3nt: TGTGCCAGCAGCTTAAGACTCACGAACACCGGGGAGCTGTTTTTT
d_gene: .; v_gene: TRBV10-3; abundance: many; j_gene: TRBJ1-1; CDR3aa: CAISASTEAFF; CDR3nt: TGTGCCATCAGTGCGAGCACTGAAGCTTTCTTT
d_gene: .; v_gene: TRBV12-3/TRBV12-4; abundance: .; j_gene: TRBJ2-5; CDR3aa: CASSLVGARRKPQETQYF; CDR3nt: TGTGCCAGCAGTTTAGTGGGCGCGCGGCGGAAACCTCAAGAGACCCAGTACTTC
d_gene: TRBD2; v_gene: TRBV7-2; abundance: .; j_gene: TRBJ2-7; CDR3aa: CASSSVGLAAYEQYF; CDR3nt: TGTGCCAGCAGTTCAGTGGGACTAGCCGCCTACGAGCAGTACTTC
d_gene: .; v_gene: TRBV7-2; abundance: few; j_gene: TRBJ1-3; CDR3aa: CASTPEPSSGNTIYF; CDR3nt: TGTGCCAGCACCCCCGAGCCCAGCTCTGGAAACACCATATATTTT
d_gene: .; v_gene: TRBV14; abundance: few; j_gene: TRBJ2-4; CDR3aa: CASSPSATIQYF; CDR3nt: TGTGCCAGCAGCCCCTCGGCGACAATTCAGTACTTC
d_gene: .; v_gene: TRBV28; abundance: .; j_gene: TRBJ2-7; CDR3aa: CASIAANEQYF; CDR3nt: TGTGCCAGCATCGCCGCCAACGAGCAGTACTTC
d_gene: .; v_gene: TRBV6-2/TRBV6-3; abundance: .; j_gene: TRBJ2-3; CDR3aa: CASSYTGPLDTQYF; CDR3nt: TGTGCCAGCAGTTACACCGGGCCTCTAGATACGCAGTATTTT
d_gene: .; v_gene: TRBV20-1; abundance: few; j_gene: TRBJ2-5; CDR3aa: CSAPNWAGRETQYF; CDR3nt: TGCAGTGCCCCGAACTGGGCAGGGAGAGAGACCCAGTACTTC
d_gene: .; v_gene: TRBV12-3/TRBV12-4; abundance: few; j_gene: TRBJ2-7; CDR3aa: CASSQRQYEQYF; CDR3nt: TGTGCCAGCAGTCAGAGACAGTACGAGCAGTACTTC
d_gene: TRBD1; v_gene: TRBV10-3; abundance: .; j_gene: TRBJ1-1; CDR3aa: CAIRDLGQGGTEAFF; CDR3nt: TGTGCCATCAGGGATCTAGGACAGGGCGGCACTGAAGCTTTCTTT